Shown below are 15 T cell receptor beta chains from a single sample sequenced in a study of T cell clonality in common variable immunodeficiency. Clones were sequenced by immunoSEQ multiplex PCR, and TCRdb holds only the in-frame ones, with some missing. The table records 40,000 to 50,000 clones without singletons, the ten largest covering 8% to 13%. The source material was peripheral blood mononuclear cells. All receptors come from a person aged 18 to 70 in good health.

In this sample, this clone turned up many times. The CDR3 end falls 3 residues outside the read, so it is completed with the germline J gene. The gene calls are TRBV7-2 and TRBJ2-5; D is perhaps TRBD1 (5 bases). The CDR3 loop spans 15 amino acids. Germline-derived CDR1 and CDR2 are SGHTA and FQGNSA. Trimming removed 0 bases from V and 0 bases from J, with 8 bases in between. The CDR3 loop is CASSLAKGDQETQYF. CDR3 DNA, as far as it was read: TGTGCCAGCAGCTTAGCGAAAGGGGACCAAGAGACC.

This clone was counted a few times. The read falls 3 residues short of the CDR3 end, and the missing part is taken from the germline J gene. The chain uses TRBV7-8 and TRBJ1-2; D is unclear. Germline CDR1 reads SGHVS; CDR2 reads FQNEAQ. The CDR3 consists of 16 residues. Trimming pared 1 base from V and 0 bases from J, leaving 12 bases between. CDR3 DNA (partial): TGTGCCAGCAGCTTAGGTGGCGGATTAGCTAACTATGGC. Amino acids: CASSLGGGLANYG. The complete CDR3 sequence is CASSLGGGLANYGYTF.

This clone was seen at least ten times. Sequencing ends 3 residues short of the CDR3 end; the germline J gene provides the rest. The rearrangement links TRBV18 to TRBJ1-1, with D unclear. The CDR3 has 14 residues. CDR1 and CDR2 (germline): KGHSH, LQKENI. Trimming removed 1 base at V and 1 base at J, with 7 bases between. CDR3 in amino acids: CASSPQGGNTEAFF. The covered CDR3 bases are TGTGCCAGCTCACCACAGGGTGGGAACACTGAA. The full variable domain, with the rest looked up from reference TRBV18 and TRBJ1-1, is NAGVMQNPRHLVRRRGQEARLRCSPMKGHSHVYWYRQLPEEGLKFMVYLQKENIIDESGMPKERFSAEFPKEGPSILRIQQVVRGDSAAYFCASSPQGGNTEAFFGQGTRLTVV.

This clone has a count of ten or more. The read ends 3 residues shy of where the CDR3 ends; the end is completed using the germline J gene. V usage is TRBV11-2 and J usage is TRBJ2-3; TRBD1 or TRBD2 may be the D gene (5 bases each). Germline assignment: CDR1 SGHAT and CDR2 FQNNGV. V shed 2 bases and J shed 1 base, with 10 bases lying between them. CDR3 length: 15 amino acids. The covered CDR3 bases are TGTGCCAGCAGCTTACGAGGGGCGGGCACAGATACG. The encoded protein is CASSLRGAGTDT. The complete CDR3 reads CASSLRGAGTDTQYF.

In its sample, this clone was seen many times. CDR3 protein: CASSPLRGGGYEQYF. CDR3 DNA (partial): TGTGCCAGCAGCCCCTTGAGGGGGGGCGGCTACGAG. The J gene is TRBJ2-7, the V gene TRBV7-2, with D tentatively TRBD2 (7 bases). The CDR3 goes on 3 residues after the read ends, and that part is filled in from the germline J gene. Germline V gives CDR1 SGHTA, CDR2 FQGNSA. The CDR3 has 15 residues. V lost 5 bases and J lost 3, with 17 bases in between.

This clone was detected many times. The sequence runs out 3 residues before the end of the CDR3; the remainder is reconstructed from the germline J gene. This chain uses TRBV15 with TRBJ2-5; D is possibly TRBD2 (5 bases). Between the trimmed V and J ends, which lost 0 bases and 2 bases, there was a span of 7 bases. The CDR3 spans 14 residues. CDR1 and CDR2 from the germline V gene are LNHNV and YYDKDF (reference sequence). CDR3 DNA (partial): TGTGCCACCAGCAGAGATCGGGGACAAGAGACC. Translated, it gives CATSRDRGQET. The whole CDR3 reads CATSRDRGQETQYF.

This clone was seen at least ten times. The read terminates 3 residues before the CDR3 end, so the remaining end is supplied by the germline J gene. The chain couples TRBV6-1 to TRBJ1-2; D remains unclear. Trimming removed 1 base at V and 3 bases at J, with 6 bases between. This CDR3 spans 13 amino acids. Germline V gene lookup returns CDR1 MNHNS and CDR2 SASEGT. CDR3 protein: CASSEGQDYGYTF. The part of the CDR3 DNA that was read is TGTGCCAGCAGTGAAGGGCAAGACTATGGC.

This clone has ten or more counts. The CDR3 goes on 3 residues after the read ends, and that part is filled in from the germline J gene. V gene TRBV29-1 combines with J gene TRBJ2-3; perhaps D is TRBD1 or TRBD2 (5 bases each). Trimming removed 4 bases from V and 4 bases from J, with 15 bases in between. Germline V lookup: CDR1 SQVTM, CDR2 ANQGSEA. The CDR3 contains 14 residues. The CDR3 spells CSVGGAVSADTQYF. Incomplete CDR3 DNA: TGCAGCGTTGGAGGGGCAGTCTCGGCAGATACG.

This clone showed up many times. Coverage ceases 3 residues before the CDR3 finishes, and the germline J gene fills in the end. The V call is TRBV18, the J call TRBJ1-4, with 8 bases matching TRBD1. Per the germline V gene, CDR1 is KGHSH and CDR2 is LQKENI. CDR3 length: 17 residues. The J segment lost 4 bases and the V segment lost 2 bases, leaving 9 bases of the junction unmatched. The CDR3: CASSPNARTGRNEKLFF. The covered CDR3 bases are TGTGCCAGCTCACCAAATGCACGGACAGGGCGTAATGAAAAA. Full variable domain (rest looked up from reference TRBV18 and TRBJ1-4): NAGVMQNPRHLVRRRGQEARLRCSPMKGHSHVYWYRQLPEEGLKFMVYLQKENIIDESGMPKERFSAEFPKEGPSILRIQQVVRGDSAAYFCASSPNARTGRNEKLFFGSGTQLSVL.

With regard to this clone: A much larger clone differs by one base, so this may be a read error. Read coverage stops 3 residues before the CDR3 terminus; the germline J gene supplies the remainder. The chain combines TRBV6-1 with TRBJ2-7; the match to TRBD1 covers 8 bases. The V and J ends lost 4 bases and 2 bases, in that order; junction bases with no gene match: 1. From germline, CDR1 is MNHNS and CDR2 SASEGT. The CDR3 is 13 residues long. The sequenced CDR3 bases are TGTGCCAGCAGTGGGGACAGGACCTACGAG. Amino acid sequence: CASSGDRTYE. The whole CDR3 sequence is CASSGDRTYEQYF.

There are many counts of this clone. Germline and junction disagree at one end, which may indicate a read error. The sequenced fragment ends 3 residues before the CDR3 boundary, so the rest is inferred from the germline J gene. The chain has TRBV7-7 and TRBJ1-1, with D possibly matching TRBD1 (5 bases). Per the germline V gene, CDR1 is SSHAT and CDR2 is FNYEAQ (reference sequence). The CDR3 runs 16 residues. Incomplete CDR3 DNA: TGTGCTAGCACTCCTGTGGGGGGACCCCGCCAAACTGAA. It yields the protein CASTPVGGPRQTE. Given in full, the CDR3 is CASTPVGGPRQTEAFF. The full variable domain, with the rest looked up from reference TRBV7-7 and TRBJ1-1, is GAGVSQSPRYKVTKRGQDVTLRCDPISSHATLYWYQQALGQGPEFLTYFNYEAQPDKSGLPSDRFSAERPEGSISTLTIQRTEQRDSAMYRCASTPVGGPRQTEAFFGQGTRLTVV.

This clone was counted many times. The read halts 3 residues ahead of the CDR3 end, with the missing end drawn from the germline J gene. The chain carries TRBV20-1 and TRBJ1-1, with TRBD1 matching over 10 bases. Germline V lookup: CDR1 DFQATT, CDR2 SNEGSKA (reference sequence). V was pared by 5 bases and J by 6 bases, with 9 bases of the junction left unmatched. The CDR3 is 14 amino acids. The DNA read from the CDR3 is TGCAGTGCTGCCGGACAGGGGGTAACCCCTGAA. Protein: CSAAGQGVTPE. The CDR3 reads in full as CSAAGQGVTPEAFF.

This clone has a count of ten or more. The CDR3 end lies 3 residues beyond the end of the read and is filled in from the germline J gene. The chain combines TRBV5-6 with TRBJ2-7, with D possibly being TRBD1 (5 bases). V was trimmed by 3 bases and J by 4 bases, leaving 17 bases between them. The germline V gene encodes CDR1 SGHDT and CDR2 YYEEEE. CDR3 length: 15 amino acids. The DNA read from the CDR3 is TGTGCCAGCAGCTCCCGGCGGCCAGGGTGGTACGAG. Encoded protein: CASSSRRPGWYE. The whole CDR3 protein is CASSSRRPGWYEQYF.

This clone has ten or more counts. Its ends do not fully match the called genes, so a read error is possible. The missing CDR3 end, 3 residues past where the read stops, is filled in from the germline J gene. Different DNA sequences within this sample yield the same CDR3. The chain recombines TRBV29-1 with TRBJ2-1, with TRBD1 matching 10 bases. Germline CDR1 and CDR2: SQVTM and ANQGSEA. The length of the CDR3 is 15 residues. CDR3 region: CSAEQRDRGYNEQFF. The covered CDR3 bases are TGCAGCGCTGAACAGCGGGACAGGGGATACAATGAG.

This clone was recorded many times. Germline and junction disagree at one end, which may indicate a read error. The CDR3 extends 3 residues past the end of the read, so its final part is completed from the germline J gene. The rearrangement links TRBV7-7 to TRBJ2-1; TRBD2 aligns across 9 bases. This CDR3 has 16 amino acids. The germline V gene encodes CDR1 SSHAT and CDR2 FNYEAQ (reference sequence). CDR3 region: CASSSLAGTAHNEQFF. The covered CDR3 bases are TGTGCTAGCAGCTCCCTAGCGGGGACCGCGCACAATGAG.